A single sample gave rise to the 22 T cell receptor beta chains below, sequenced in a study of blood T cell repertoires in COVID-19 (dated by TCRdb to 2018 to 2020). To prepare the library, the immunoSEQ multiplex PCR assay was applied. As stored in TCRdb, this immuneACCESS dataset retains in-frame rearrangements with V and J assigned. A fraction of the clones does not appear; measured against another copy, unresolved V genes explain less than half of the discrepancy, and the remainder lacks a known reason. The sample profile shows more than 70,000 clones; 75% to 85% of them were found once. The ten largest clones capture approximately 10% of the sample. The sequenced sample was peripheral blood. The source of these receptors is a woman aged 70-85 years with acute or convalescent COVID-19.

The chain joins TRBV6-5 to TRBJ1-5, with D unclear. Trimming left V 6 bases short and J 4 bases short, with 10 bases between. Per the germline V gene, CDR1 is MNHEY and CDR2 is SVGAGI. This CDR3 spans 13 amino acids. The CDR3 here is CASSRDKNQPQHF. Written as DNA, the CDR3 is TGTGCCAGCAGCCGCGACAAAAATCAGCCCCAGCATTTT.

The V gene is TRBV5-1, the J gene TRBJ2-3; no reliable D call. The V gene lost 0 bases and the J gene lost 2 bases, with 7 bases spanning the gap. Germline CDR1 SGHRS, CDR2 YFSETQ. The CDR3 length is 14 residues. DNA of the CDR3: TGCGCCAGCAGCTTGGTTACTGTCACAGATACGCAGTATTTT. Protein sequence: CASSLVTVTDTQYF.

Turning to this clone: One end of the junction varies from germline; a read error may be responsible. The chain is built from TRBV5-1 and TRBJ2-1; no clear D gene. CDR1 is SGHRS and CDR2 is YFSETQ in the germline V gene. This CDR3 contains 14 residues. The DNA of the CDR3 is TGCGCCAGCAGCTTGGCCGACTCCTTCAATGAGCAGTTCTTC. Translated: CASSLADSFNEQFF.

The rearrangement joins TRBV6-5 to TRBJ1-6; 9 positions match TRBD1. J gave up 7 bases and V 2 bases, and 3 bases lay outside the gene matches. Germline CDR1 MNHEY, CDR2 SVGAGI. The CDR3 has 15 residues. Written as DNA, the CDR3 is TGTGCCAGCAGTTACGGGACAGGGCGGAATTCACCCCTCCACTTT. Encoded protein: CASSYGTGRNSPLHF.

The genes are TRBV19 and TRBJ2-1; 9 positions match TRBD2. The V gene end was trimmed by 3 bases and the J gene end by 2 bases; junction bases not matched to a gene: 14. Germline values: CDR1 LNHDA, CDR2 SQIVND (reference sequence). CDR3 length: 19 residues. CDR3 nucleotides: TGTGCCAGTAGTATGGGACTACTAGCGGGCATTCGACCCTACAATGAGCAGTTCTTC. This translates into CASSMGLLAGIRPYNEQFF.

This clone came up a few times. V is TRBV11-2 and J is TRBJ2-5; TRBD2 might be the D (7 bases). Germline lookup yields CDR1 SGHAT and CDR2 FQNNGV. V shed 7 bases and J shed 4 bases, with 22 bases lying between them. The CDR3 loop spans 16 amino acids. The CDR3 protein is CASTLPWGGAIETQYF. DNA for the CDR3: TGTGCCAGCACCCTCCCTTGGGGGGGGGCGATAGAGACCCAGTACTTC.

J is TRBJ2-7 and V is TRBV11-1; 9 nucleotides agree with TRBD2. Germline V gives CDR1 SGHAT, CDR2 FQDESV (reference sequence). V shed 2 bases and J 6 bases; nucleotides not matched to a gene: 8. This CDR3 contains 15 residues. The DNA for the CDR3 is TGTGCCAGCAGCTTAATAGTTAGCGGGAGCTCCGAGCAGTACTTC. Translated, it gives CASSLIVSGSSEQYF.

The chain carries TRBV4-3 and TRBJ1-5; 7 nucleotides line up with TRBD1. The V segment lost 0 bases and the J segment 6 bases; nucleotides outside the gene matches: 8. Germline CDR1 LGHNA, CDR2 YSLEER. CDR3 length: 16 amino acids. CDR3 sequence reads: CASSQDGGGNGQPQHF. CDR3 in DNA: TGCGCCAGCAGCCAAGATGGAGGGGGCAACGGTCAGCCCCAGCATTTT.

J is TRBJ2-5 and V is TRBV7-6, with no clear D. V lost 4 bases, J lost 0 bases, and 15 bases lay in between. Germline CDR1 SGHVS, CDR2 FNYEAQ. The CDR3 covers 16 residues. This CDR3 reads CASSSIPTRYQETQYF. The CDR3 DNA follows: TGTGCCAGCAGCTCGATACCCACTCGGTACCAAGAGACCCAGTACTTC.

This clone was seen only once. The rearrangement links TRBV19 to TRBJ2-7; 8 nucleotides match TRBD1. The CDR3 length is 15 residues. Losses at the gene ends were 3 bases for V and 7 bases for J; bases not matched to a gene: 11. Per the germline V gene, CDR1 is LNHDA and CDR2 is SQIVND (reference sequence). CDR3 bases: TGTGCCAGTAGTATTGGGGGACAGGCGGTCCGGGAGCAGTACTTC. Protein sequence: CASSIGGQAVREQYF. Based on the CDR3 plus reference TRBV19 and TRBJ2-7, the full variable domain is DGGITQSPKYLFRKEGQNVTLSCEQNLNHDAMYWYRQDPGQGLRLIYYSQIVNDFQKGDIAEGYSVSREKKESFPLTVTSAQKNPTAFYLCASSIGGQAVREQYFGPGTRLTVT.

This sequence joins TRBV5-1 and TRBJ2-2, with 7 nucleotides matching TRBD2. The V gene's germline CDR1 is SGHRS and CDR2 YFSETQ. The V segment lost 0 bases and the J segment 4 bases; nucleotides outside the gene matches: 3. This CDR3 contains 15 residues. CDR3 sequence (DNA): TGCGCCAGCAGCTTGGGGTTAGCGGGCACCGGGGAGCTGTTTTTT. This sequence encodes CASSLGLAGTGELFF.

The chain carries TRBV9 and TRBJ2-1, with 7 bases aligning to TRBD2. V lost 0 bases and J lost 6; bases outside the gene matches: 6. The CDR3 runs to 15 residues. The germline V gene encodes CDR1 SGDLS and CDR2 YYNGEE. The CDR3 DNA sequence: TGTGCCAGCAGCGTAGAGGCCCTAGCGGCCAATGAGCAGTTCTTC. Protein product: CASSVEALAANEQFF.

This clone was seen repeatedly, ten times or more. V and J are TRBV7-9 and TRBJ1-2; 8 nucleotides align to TRBD1. The CDR3 is 14 amino acids. Germline assignment: CDR1 SEHNR and CDR2 FQNEAQ (reference sequence). Trimming at V came to 3 bases and at J to 4 bases, leaving 4 bases not matched to a gene. The CDR3 sequence: CASSLDGQGYGYTF. CDR3 in DNA: TGTGCCAGCAGCTTGGACGGACAGGGCTATGGCTACACCTTC.

The rearrangement links TRBV5-4 to TRBJ2-7; 8 bases match TRBD2. CDR3 length: 16 residues. Trimming at V came to 0 bases and at J to 5 bases, leaving 10 bases not matched to a gene. CDR1 is SGHNT, CDR2 YYREEE, per germline (reference sequence). This chain's CDR3 is CASSLGPGLGIHEQYF. DNA for the CDR3: TGTGCCAGCAGCTTGGGACCGGGACTAGGAATCCACGAGCAGTACTTC. The variable domain in full, with the rest retrieved from reference TRBV5-4 and TRBJ2-7, is ETGVTQSPTHLIKTRGQQVTLRCSSQSGHNTVSWYQQALGQGPQFIFQYYREEENGRGNFPPRFSGLQFPNYSSELNVNALELDDSALYLCASSLGPGLGIHEQYFGPGTRLTVT.

J is TRBJ1-3 and V is TRBV11-2; the match to TRBD1 covers 9 bases. In germline, CDR1 is SGHAT, CDR2 FQNNGV. The junction had 5 bases not matched to a gene; V was cut back by 3 bases and J by 2 bases. This CDR3 is built from 16 residues. The chain's CDR3 is CASSFGTGPPGNTIYF. For the CDR3, the DNA is TGTGCCAGCAGCTTCGGGACAGGGCCCCCTGGAAACACCATATATTTT.

The chain combines TRBV7-9 with TRBJ1-6, with D hard to call. V was pared by 5 bases and J by 10 bases, with 9 bases between. CDR3 length: 12 amino acids. The germline V gene has CDR1 SEHNR and CDR2 FQNEAQ (reference sequence). CDR3 nucleotides: TGTGCCAGCAGCCCCCTTGAGTCACCCCTCCACTTT. Protein product: CASSPLESPLHF.

Only one count was recorded for this clone. The gene calls are TRBV5-1 and TRBJ2-7; 9 bases agree with TRBD2. After removal of 5 bases from V and 2 bases from J, the junction contained 2 bases not matched to a gene. The CDR3 spans 13 residues. The germline V gene has CDR1 SGHRS and CDR2 YFSETQ. The CDR3 DNA reads TGCGCCAGCAGTCGCGGGAGGGCCTACGAGCAGTACTTC. It yields the protein CASSRGRAYEQYF.

This clone was seen just once. This chain uses TRBV19 with TRBJ1-5; TRBD1 agrees at 8 bases. Germline CDR1 is LNHDA and CDR2 is SQIVND (reference sequence). The CDR3 consists of 16 residues. The V and J ends lost 4 bases and 3 bases, in that order; junction bases with no gene match: 8. The CDR3 nucleotides read TGTGCCAGTAGTACCATCCGGACAGGGTACAATCAGCCCCAGCATTTT. Encoded protein: CASSTIRTGYNQPQHF. The variable domain in full, completed from reference TRBV19 and TRBJ1-5, reads DGGITQSPKYLFRKEGQNVTLSCEQNLNHDAMYWYRQDPGQGLRLIYYSQIVNDFQKGDIAEGYSVSREKKESFPLTVTSAQKNPTAFYLCASSTIRTGYNQPQHFGDGTRLSIL.

This chain links TRBV30 with TRBJ2-7, with D maybe TRBD2 (6 bases). Germline V CDR1 and CDR2: GTSNPN, SVGIG (reference sequence). CDR3 length: 13 residues. With 0 bases removed from V and 3 bases from J, the gap between germline ends came to 9 bases. This CDR3 reads CAWSVRGLYEQYF. Written as DNA, the CDR3 is TGTGCCTGGAGTGTAAGGGGACTCTACGAGCAGTACTTC.

The chain employs TRBV7-9 and TRBJ2-5, with 10 bases lining up with TRBD2. The length of the CDR3 is 16 residues. With V trimmed by 1 base and J by 3 bases, 5 bases remained unmatched. CDR1 SEHNR and CDR2 FQNEAQ come from the germline V gene (reference sequence). CDR3 loop: CASSLGLAGVKETQYF. In nucleotides, the CDR3 is TGTGCCAGCAGCTTAGGGCTAGCGGGAGTTAAAGAGACCCAGTACTTC.

This sequence joins TRBV7-8 and TRBJ1-1; D gene uncertain. The CDR3 has 15 amino acids. V was clipped by 1 base and J by 4 bases, with 13 bases between them. Germline assignment: CDR1 SGHVS and CDR2 FQNEAQ. The CDR3, as DNA: TGTGCCAGCAGCTTAGGAGGGTTGGGCGGCACTGAAGCTTTCTTT. Protein: CASSLGGLGGTEAFF.

This rearrangement joins TRBV30 to TRBJ1-1; no firm D call. V dropped 4 bases and J dropped 0 bases, with 9 bases sitting between them. The length of the CDR3 is 13 residues. Germline V gene lookup returns CDR1 GTSNPN and CDR2 SVGIG (reference sequence). The CDR3 DNA follows: TGTGCCTGGACTCGGAGAATGAACACTGAAGCTTTCTTT. It is translated as CAWTRRMNTEAFF.